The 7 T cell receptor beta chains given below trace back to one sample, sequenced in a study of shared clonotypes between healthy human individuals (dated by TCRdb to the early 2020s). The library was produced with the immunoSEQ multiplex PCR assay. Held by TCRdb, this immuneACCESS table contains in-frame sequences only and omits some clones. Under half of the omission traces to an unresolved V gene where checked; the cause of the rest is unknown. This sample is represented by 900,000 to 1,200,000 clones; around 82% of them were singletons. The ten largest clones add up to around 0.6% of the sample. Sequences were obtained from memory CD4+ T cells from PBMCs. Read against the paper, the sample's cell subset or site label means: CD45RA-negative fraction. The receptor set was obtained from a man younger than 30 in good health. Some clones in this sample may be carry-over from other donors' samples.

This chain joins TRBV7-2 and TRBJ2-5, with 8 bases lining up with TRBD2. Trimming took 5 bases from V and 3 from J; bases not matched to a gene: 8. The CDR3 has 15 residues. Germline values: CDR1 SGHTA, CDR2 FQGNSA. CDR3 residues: CASSTGGLAEETQYF. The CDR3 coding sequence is TGTGCCAGCAGCACCGGCGGACTAGCAGAAGAGACCCAGTACTTC.

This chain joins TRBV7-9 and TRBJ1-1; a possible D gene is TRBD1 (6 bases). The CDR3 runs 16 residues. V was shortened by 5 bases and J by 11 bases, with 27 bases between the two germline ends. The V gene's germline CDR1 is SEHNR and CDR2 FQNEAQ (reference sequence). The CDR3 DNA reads TGTGCCAGCAGCCAAACAGGGCTCCGGAAAATAGGGGATGCTTTCTTT. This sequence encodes CASSQTGLRKIGDAFF.

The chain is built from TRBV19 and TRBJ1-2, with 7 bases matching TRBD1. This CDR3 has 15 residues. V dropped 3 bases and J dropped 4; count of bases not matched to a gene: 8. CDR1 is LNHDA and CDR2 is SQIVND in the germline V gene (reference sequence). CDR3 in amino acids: CASSIDPTGAYGYTF. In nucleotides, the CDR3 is TGTGCCAGTAGTATCGACCCCACAGGGGCCTATGGCTACACCTTC.

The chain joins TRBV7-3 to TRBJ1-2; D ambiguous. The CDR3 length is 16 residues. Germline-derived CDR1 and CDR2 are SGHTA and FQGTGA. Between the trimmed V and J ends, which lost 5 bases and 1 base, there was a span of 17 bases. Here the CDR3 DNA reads TGTGCCAGCAGCACAATACCCCCCGGGAGTAACTATGGCTACACCTTC. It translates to CASSTIPPGSNYGYTF.

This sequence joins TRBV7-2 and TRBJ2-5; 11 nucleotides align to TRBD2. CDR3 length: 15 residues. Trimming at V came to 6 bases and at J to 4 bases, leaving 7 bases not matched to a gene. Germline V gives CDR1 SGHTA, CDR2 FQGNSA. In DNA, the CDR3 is TGTGCCAGCAGAGAACTAGCGGGAGTTGTAGAGACCCAGTACTTC. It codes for CASRELAGVVETQYF.

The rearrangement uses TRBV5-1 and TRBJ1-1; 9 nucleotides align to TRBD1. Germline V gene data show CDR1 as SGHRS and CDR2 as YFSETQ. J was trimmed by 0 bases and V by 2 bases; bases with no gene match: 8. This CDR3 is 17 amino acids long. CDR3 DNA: TGCGCCAGCAGCTTCGGACAGGGGTGGACCATGAACACTGAAGCTTTCTTT. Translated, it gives CASSFGQGWTMNTEAFF.

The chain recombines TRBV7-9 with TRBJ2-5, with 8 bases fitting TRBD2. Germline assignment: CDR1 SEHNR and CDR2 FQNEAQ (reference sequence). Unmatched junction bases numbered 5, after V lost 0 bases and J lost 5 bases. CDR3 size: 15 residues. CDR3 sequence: CASSLASGGRETQYF. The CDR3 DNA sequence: TGTGCCAGCAGCTTAGCGAGCGGGGGCAGGGAGACCCAGTACTTC.